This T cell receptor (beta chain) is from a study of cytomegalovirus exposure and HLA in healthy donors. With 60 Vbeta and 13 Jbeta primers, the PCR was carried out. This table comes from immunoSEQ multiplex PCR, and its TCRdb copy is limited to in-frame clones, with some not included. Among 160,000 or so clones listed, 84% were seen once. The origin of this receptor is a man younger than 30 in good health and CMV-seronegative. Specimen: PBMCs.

Here the CDR3 DNA reads TGTGCCAGCTCATCCCCCCCAGGGTCCTACGAGCAGTACTTC. Translating it yields CASSSPPGSYEQYF. The chain recombines TRBV18 with TRBJ2-7; D possibly corresponds to TRBD1 (5 bases). The V gene lost 5 bases and the J gene lost 1 base, with 12 bases spanning the gap. The CDR3 runs to 14 residues. The germline gives CDR1 KGHSH, CDR2 LQKENI.